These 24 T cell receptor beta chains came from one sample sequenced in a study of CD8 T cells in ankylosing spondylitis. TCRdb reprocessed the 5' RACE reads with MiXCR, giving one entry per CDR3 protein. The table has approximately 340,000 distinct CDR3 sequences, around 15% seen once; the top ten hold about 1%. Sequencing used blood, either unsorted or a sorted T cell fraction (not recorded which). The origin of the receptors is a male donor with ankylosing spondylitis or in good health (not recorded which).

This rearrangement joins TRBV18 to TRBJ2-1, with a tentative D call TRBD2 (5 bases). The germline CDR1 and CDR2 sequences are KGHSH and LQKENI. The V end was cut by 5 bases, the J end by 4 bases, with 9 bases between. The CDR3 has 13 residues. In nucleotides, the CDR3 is TGTGCCAGCTCATTTTCGGGGTACAATGAGCAGTTCTTC. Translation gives CASSFSGYNEQFF.

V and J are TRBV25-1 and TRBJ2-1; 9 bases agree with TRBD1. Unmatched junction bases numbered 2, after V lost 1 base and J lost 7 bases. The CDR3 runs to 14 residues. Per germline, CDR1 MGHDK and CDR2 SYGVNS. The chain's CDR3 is CASSEWGQGNEQFF. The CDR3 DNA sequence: TGTGCCAGCAGTGAATGGGGACAGGGAAATGAGCAGTTCTTC. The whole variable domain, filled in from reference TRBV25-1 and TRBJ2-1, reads EADIYQTPRYLVIGTGKKITLECSQTMGHDKMYWYQQDPGMELHLIHYSYGVNSTEKGDLSSESTVSRIRTEHFPLTLESARPSHTSQYLCASSEWGQGNEQFFGPGTRLTVL.

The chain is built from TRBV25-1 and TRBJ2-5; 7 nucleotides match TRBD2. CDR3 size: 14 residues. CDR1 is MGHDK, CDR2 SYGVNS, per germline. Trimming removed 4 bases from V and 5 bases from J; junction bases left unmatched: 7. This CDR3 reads CASSVWTREETQYF. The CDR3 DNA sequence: TGTGCCAGCAGTGTCTGGACTAGGGAGGAGACCCAGTACTTC.

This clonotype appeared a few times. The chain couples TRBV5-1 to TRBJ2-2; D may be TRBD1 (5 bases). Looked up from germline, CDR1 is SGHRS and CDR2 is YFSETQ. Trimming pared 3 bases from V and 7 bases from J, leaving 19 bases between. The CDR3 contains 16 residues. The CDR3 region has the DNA TGCGCCAGCAGCTCCCAGGGCCTCCCGTGGGGCGGGGAGCTGTTTTTT. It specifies CASSSQGLPWGGELFF.

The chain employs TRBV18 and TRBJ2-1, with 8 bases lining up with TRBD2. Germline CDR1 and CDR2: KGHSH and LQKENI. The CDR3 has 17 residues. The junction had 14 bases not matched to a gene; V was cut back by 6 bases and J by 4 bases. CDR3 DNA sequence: TGTGCCAGCTCTTCAAAGCGGGCTAGCGGGTTATACAATGAGCAGTTCTTC. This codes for CASSSKRASGLYNEQFF.

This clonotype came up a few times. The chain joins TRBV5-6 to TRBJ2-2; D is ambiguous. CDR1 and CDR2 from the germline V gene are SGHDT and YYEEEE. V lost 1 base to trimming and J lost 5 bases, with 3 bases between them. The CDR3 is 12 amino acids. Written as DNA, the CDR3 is TGTGCCAGCAGCTTGTGGACCGGGGAGCTGTTTTTT. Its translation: CASSLWTGELFF.

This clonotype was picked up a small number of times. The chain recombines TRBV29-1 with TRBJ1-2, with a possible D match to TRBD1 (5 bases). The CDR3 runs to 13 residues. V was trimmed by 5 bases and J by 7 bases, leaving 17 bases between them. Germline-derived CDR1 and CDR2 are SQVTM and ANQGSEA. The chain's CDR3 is CSVSWGLQSGYTF. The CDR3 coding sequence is TGCAGCGTTTCCTGGGGACTGCAGAGTGGCTACACCTTC.

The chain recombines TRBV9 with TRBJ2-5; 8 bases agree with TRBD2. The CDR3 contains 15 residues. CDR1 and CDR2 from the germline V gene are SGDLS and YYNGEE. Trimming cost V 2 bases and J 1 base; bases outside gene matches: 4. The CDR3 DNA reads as TGTGCCAGCAGCGTCTCCGGGACTAGCCAAGAGACCCAGTACTTC. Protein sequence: CASSVSGTSQETQYF.

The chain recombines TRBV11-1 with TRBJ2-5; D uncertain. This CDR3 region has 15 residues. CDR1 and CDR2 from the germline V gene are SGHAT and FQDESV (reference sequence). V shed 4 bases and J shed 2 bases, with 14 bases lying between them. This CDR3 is CASSSPYWPQETQYF. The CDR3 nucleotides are TGTGCCAGCAGCTCCCCTTACTGGCCTCAAGAGACCCAGTACTTC.

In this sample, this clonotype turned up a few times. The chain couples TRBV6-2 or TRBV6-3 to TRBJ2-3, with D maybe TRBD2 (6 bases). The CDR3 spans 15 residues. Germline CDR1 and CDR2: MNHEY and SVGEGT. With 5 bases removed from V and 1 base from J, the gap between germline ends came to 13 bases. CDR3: CASSLPGLGTDTQYF. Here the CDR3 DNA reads TGTGCCAGCAGTCTTCCGGGACTGGGCACAGATACGCAGTATTTT.

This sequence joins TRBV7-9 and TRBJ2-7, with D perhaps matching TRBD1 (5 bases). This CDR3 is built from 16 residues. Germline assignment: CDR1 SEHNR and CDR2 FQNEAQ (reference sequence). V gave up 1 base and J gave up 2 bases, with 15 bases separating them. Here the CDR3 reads CASSLVGEGPTYEQYF. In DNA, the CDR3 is TGTGCCAGCAGCTTAGTAGGGGAAGGACCCACCTACGAGCAGTACTTC.

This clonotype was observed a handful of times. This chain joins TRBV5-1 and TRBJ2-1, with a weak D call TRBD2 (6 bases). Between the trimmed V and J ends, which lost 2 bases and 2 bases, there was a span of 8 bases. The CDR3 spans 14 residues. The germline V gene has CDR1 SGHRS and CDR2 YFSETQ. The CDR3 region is CASSFGGTYNEQFF. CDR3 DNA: TGCGCCAGCAGCTTCGGGGGAACCTACAATGAGCAGTTCTTC.

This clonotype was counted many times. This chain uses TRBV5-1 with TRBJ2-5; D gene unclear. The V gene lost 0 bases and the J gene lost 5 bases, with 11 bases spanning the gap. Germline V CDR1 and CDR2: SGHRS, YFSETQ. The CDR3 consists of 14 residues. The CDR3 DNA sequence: TGCGCCAGCAGCTTGGCCCCAGTTAAGGAGACCCAGTACTTC. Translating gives CASSLAPVKETQYF.

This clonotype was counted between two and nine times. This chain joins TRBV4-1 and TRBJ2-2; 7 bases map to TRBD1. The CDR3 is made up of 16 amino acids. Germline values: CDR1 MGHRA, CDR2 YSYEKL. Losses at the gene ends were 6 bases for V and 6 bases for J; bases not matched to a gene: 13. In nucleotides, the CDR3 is TGCGCCAGCAGTTATTCTGGGACAGCGCCCCCCGGGGAGCTGTTTTTT. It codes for CASSYSGTAPPGELFF.

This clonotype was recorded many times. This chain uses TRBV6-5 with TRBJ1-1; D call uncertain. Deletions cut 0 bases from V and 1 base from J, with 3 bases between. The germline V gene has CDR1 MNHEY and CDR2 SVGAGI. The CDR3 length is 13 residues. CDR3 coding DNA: TGTGCCAGCAGTTACTCCAGGAACACTGAAGCTTTCTTT. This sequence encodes CASSYSRNTEAFF.

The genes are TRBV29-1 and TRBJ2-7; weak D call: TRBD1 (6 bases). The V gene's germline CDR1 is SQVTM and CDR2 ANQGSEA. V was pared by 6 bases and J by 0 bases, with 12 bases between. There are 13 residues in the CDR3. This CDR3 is CSVSPGVSYEQYF. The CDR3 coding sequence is TGCAGCGTCTCTCCAGGGGTCTCCTACGAGCAGTACTTC.

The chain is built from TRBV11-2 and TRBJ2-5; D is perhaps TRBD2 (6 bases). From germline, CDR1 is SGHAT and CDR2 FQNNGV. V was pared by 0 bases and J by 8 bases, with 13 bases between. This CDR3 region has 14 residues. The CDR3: CASSLDRGLVTQYF. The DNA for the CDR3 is TGTGCCAGCAGCTTAGATAGGGGACTCGTTACCCAGTACTTC. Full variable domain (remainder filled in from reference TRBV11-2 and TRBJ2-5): EAGVAQSPRYKIIEKRQSVAFWCNPISGHATLYWYQQILGQGPKLLIQFQNNGVVDDSQLPKDRFSAERLKGVDSTLKIQPAKLEDSAVYLCASSLDRGLVTQYFGPGTRLLVL.

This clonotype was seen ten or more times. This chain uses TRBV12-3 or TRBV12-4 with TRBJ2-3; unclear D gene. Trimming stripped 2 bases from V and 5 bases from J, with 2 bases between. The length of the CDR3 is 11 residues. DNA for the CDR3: TGTGCCAGCAGTTTATTAGATACGCAGTATTTT. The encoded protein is CASSLLDTQYF.

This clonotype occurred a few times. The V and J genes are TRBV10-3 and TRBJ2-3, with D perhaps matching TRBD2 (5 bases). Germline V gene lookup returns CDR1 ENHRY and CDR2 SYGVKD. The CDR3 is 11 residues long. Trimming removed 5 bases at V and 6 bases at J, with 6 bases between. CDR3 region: CAISPGDTQYF. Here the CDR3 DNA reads TGTGCCATCAGTCCGGGGGATACGCAGTATTTT.

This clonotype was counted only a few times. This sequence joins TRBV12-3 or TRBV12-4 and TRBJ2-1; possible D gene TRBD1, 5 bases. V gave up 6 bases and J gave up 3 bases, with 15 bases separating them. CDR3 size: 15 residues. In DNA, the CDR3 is TGTGCCAGCAGGGCAGGGATCTTGGGCTACAATGAGCAGTTCTTC. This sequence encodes CASRAGILGYNEQFF.

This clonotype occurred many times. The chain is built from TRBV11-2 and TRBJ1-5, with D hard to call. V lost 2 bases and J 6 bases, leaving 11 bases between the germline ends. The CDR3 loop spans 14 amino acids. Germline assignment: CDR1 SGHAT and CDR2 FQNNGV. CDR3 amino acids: CASSLNRLAQPQHF. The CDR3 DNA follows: TGTGCCAGCAGCTTAAACCGTTTGGCTCAGCCCCAGCATTTT.

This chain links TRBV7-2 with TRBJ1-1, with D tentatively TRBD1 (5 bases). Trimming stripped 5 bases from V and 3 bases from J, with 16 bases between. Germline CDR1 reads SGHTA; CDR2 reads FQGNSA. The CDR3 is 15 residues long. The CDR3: CASSSQGRGHTEAFF. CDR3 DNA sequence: TGTGCCAGCAGCAGTCAGGGCCGCGGGCACACTGAAGCTTTCTTT.

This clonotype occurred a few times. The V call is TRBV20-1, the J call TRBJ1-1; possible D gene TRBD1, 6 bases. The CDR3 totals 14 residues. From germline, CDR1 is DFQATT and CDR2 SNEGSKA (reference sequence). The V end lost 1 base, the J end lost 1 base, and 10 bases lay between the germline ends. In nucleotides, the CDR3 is TGCAGTGCTAGAGCGCCAGGGGCGAACACTGAAGCTTTCTTT. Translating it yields CSARAPGANTEAFF.

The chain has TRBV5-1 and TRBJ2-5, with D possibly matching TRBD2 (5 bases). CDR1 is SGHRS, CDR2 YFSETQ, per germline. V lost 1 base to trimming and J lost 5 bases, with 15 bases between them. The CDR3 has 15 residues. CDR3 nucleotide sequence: TGCGCCAGCAGCTTGCCCTACCCCACGGGGGAGACCCAGTACTTC. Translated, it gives CASSLPYPTGETQYF.